This entry features one TCR beta chain sequence. Its binding antigen is unknown. No base quality values were provided; no much bigger clone lies one nucleotide off. Separate amplification of TCR alpha and beta chain libraries was performed from the second PCR step onward. The CMV status of each donor was determined by measuring IFNgamma production from CD4+ T cells after fresh PBMCs had been stimulated overnight with CMV viral lysate. Miltenyi beads were used first to positively select CD4 T cells, and CD8 T cells were then positively selected from the CD4-negative fraction. After staining for CD3, CD4, CD8, CD45RA, CD27 and a live/dead dye, cells were sorted on a BD Aria II into four subsets based on CD45RA and CD27. Blood was obtained from a few healthy volunteers, and the blood from each volunteer was fractionated into CD4 and CD8 T cells and subsequently into four differentiation subsets. Around 130 ml of peripheral blood was collected from each donor, and PBMC were isolated by Ficoll-Paque PLUS density-gradient centrifugation. After sorting, cells were lysed in RLT buffer, RNA was extracted using a Qiagen RNeasy kit, and the extracted RNA was stored at -80 degrees C.

This entry comes from a study of naive and memory T cell subsets (dated 2017 in TCRdb). Describing the broader study: The study applied an open-source, UMI-based TCR alpha and beta sequencing pipeline to sorted naive and memory peripheral blood T cell subsets. RNA was DNase-treated and reverse transcribed with TCR constant-region primers, mostly using SuperScript III. The results of the functional CMV T cell responses matched the IgG serology results in every case.

Library preparation used UMI-ligation and nested PCR. An equimolar mix of two oligonucleotides covering both TRBC1 and TRBC2 was used as the beta constant-region primer. Four rounds of PCR, combining the SP2 primer with nested alpha and beta constant-region primers, were used to amplify the ligated cDNA. A single-stranded oligonucleotide bearing the SP2 primer plus a 12-nucleotide UMI was ligated onto the 3' end of the cDNA by T4 RNA ligase 1. The ligation reaction was incubated at 16°C for roughly 18-24 hours. PCR2 was typically run as a SYBR Green qPCR and stopped at a predetermined threshold to prevent over-amplification. Agencourt AMPure XP magnetic beads were used for all purifications after the first. Libraries were quantified by Qubit and checked on a TapeStation, where a main peak was expected near 650 bp. Sequencing of the pooled libraries was done on an Illumina MiSeq using v2 2x251 paired-end kits, which typically yielded roughly 0.85-2 million reads per sample. Each sample was pooled at about 4 nM, and about 5-8% PhiX was included to help cluster recognition. Turning to the authors' computational methods: V and J genes were assigned to Demultiplexor-processed FASTQ reads by Decombinator through tag matching, with a single base-pair mismatch being allowed. By using UMIs, Collapsinator corrected both sequencing errors and the frequency errors caused by PCR heterogeneity. CDR3Translator translated TCRs and extracted CDR3s from the conserved cysteine to the FGXG phenylalanine, flagging non-productive sequences. Gini, Shannon entropy and inverse Simpson indices were calculated on repertoires subsampled to equal numbers of UMI-defined TCRs. Power-law fits to clonotype abundance distributions were performed by maximum likelihood within the linear range. Similar UMI counts, unique TCR numbers and clonal distributions were obtained with the pipeline and with MIGEC on one naive CD8 sample. One analysis removed from the naive repertoire any naive TCRs that were also present in any memory subset from the same donor. A set of several thousand CMV-associated CDR3 sequences, compiled from VDJdb and a published dataset, was used to search the repertoires. The raw public data were reprocessed by TCRdb itself: fastp quality trimming at Q25, MiXCR clonotype calling, in-frame beta chains only. Rows are combined by CDR3 protein, so each entry shows the most common genes and DNA. The V and J calls and clone size come from TCRdb's table, not from the authors' own analysis. The sample table records around 140,000 distinct CDR3 sequences; roughly 22% of these occur just once. 0.095% to 0.12% of the sample lies in the top ten.

Broader findings and caveats from the paper: In both CD4 and CD8 cells, a rise in Gini index and a fall in Shannon and inverse Simpson diversity were observed from naive through CM, EM and EMRA. The repertoire findings for the naive and memory subsets could not be validated against a ground truth, as none was available. After error correction, over 95% of naive TCR sequences appeared only once, giving much steeper abundance distributions than memory subsets. A few larger clonotypes were found in naive repertoires, especially CD8, and these larger clonotypes were possibly memory cells re-expressing CD45RA. Single alpha or beta chain sequences, rather than paired alpha/beta receptors, were used to define clonotypes. RNA-based TCR counts may be affected by expression changes linked to T cell activation and differentiation. TCR abundance followed a power law with an exponent that was different for naive and memory subsets but consistent across the three individuals.

The junction carries 8 bases between V and J, which are trimmed by 1 base and 4 bases respectively. Measured from the cysteine to the phenylalanine, the CDR3 is 14 residues long. CDR3 DNA is the only sequence kept; it has 42 bases, read in frame from the first base. From the germline V gene (reference sequence), CDR1 is LGHDT and CDR2 is YNNKEL. This sequence originates from a human donor in good health. Material: naive CD4+ T cells from blood. The sample's cell subset or site, from its label and the paper: naive T cells, CD45RA high CD27+. Rearrangement joined TRBV3-1 to TRBJ1-5; the D gene is unclear. The base sequence is TGTGCCAGCAGCCAAGGGTACAATAATCAGCCCCAGCATTTT. Its amino acids are CASSQGYNNQPQHF.